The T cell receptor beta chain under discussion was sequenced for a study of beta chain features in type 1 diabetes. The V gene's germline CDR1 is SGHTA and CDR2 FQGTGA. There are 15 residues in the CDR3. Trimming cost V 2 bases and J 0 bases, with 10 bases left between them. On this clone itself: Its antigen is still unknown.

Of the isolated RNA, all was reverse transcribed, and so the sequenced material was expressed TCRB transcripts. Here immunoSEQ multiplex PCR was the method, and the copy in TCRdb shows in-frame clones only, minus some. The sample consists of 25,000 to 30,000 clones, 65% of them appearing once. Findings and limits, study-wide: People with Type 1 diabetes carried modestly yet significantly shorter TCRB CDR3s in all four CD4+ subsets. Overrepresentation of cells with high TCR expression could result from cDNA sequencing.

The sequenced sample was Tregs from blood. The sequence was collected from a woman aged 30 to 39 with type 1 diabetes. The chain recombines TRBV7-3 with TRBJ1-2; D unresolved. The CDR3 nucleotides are TGTGCCAGCAGCTTAGAGAGCACCGCTAACTATGGCTACACCTTC. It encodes CASSLESTANYGYTF. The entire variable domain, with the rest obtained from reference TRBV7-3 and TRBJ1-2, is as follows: GAGVSQTPSNKVTEKGKYVELRCDPISGHTALYWYRQSLGQGPEFLIYFQGTGAADDSGLPNDRFFAVRPEGSVSTLKIQRTERGDSAVYLCASSLESTANYGYTFGSGTRLTVV.